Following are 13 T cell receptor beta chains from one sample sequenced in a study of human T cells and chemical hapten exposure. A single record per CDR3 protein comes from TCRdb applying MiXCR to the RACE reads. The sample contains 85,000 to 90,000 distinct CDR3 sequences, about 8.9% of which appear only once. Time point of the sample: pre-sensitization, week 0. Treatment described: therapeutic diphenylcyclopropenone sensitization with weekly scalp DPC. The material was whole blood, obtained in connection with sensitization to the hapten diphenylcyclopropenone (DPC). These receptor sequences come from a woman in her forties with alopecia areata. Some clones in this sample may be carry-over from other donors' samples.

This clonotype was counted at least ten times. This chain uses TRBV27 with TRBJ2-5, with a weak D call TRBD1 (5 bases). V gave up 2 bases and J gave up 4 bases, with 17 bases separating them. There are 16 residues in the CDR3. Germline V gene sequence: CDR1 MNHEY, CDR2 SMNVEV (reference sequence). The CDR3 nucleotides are TGTGCCAGCAGTTTAACCCTCTCAGGGCGCGGAGAGACCCAGTACTTC. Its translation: CASSLTLSGRGETQYF.

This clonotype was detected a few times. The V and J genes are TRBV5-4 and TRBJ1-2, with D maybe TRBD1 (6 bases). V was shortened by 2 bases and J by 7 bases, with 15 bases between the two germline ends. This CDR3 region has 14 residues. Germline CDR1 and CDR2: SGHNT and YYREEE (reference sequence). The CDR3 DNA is TGTGCCAGCAGCTTCCACAGGGACTCCCCTGGCTACACCTTC. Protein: CASSFHRDSPGYTF.

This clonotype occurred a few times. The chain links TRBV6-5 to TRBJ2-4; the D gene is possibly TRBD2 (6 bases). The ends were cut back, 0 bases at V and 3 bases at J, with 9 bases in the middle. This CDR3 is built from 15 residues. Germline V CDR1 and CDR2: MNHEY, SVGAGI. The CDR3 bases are TGTGCCAGCAGTTACTCTGGGGGGAGCAAAAACATTCAGTACTTC. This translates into CASSYSGGSKNIQYF.

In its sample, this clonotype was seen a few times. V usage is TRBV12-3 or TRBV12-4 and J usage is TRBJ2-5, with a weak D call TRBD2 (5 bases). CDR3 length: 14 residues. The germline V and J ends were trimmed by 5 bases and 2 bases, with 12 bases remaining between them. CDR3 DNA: TGTGCCAGCAGTGGGCGGGCCGGTCAAGAGACCCAGTACTTC. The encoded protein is CASSGRAGQETQYF.

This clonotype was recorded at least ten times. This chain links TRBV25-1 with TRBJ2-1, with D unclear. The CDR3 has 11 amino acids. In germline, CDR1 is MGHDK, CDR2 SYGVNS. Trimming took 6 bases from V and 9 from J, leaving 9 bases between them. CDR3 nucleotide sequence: TGTGCCAGCAGCACTACCATTGAGCAGTTCTTC. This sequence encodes CASSTTIEQFF.

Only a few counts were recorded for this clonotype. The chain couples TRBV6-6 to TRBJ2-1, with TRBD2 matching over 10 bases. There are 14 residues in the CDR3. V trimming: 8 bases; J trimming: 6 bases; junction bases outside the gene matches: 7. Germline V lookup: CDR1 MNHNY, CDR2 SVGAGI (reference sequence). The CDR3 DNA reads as TGTGCCAGCTTTCTAGCGGGGGAGGGCAATGAGCAGTTCTTC. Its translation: CASFLAGEGNEQFF.

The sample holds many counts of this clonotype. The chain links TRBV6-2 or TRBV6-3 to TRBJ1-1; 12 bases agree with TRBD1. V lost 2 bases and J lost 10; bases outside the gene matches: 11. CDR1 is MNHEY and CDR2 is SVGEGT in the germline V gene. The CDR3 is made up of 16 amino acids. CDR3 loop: CASSYPGTGGAGGAFF. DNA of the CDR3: TGTGCCAGCAGTTACCCCGGGACAGGGGGCGCGGGTGGAGCTTTCTTT.

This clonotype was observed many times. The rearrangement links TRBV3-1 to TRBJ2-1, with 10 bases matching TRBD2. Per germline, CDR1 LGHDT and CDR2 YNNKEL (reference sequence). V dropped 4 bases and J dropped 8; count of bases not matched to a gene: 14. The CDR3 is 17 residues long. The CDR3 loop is CASSPSPLAGPGYEQFF. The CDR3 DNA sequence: TGTGCCAGCAGCCCCAGTCCACTAGCGGGGCCGGGGTATGAGCAGTTCTTC.

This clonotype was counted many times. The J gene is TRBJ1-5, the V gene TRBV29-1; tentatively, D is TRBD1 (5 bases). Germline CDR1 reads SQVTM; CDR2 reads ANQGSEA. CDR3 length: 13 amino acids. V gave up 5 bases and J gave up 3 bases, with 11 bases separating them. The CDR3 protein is CSVWDPPNQPQHF. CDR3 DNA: TGCAGCGTTTGGGACCCACCCAATCAGCCCCAGCATTTT.

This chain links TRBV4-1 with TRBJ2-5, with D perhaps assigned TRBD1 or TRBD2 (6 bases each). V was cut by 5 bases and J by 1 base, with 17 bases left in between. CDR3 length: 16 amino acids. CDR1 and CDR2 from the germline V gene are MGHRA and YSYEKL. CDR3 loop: CASSSRGAEIQETQYF. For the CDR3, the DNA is TGCGCCAGCAGCTCTAGGGGGGCGGAAATCCAAGAGACCCAGTACTTC.

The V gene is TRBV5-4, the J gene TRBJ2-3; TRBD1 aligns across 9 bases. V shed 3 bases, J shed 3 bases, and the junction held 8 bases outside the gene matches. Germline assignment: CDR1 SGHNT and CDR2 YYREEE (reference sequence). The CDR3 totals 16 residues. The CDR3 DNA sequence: TGTGCCAGCAGCTCCATCCGGGACAGGGCAACAGATACGCAGTATTTT. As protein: CASSSIRDRATDTQYF.

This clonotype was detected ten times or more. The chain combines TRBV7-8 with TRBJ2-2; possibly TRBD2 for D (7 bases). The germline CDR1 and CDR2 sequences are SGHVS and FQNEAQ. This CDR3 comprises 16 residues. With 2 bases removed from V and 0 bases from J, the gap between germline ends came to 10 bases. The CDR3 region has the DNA TGTGCCAGCAGCTTAAGGGGGGGCCCGAACACCGGGGAGCTGTTTTTT. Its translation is CASSLRGGPNTGELFF.

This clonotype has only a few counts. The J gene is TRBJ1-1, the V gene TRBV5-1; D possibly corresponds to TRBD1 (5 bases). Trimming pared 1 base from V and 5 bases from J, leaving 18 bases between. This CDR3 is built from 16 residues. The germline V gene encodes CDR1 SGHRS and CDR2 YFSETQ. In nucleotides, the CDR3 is TGCGCCAGCAGCTTGCTTGCCCCCAGGGAGGGGACTGAAGCTTTCTTT. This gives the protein CASSLLAPREGTEAFF.